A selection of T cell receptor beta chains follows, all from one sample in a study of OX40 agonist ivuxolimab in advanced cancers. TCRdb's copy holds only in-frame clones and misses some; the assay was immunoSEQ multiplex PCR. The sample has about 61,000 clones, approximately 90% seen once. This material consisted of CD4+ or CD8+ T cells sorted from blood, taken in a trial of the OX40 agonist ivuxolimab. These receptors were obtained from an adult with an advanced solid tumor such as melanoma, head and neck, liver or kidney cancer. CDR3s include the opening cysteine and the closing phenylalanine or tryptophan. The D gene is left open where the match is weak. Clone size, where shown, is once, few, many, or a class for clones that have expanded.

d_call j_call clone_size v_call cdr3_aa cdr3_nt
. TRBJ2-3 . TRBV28 CASGSGDTQYF TGTGCCAGCGGGTCGGGAGATACGCAGTATTTT
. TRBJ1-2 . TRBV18 CASSLDSDYGYTF TGTGCCAGCTCACTGGACAGCGACTATGGCTACACCTTC
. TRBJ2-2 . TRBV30 CAWSFSDTGELFF TGTGCCTGGAGTTTTAGCGACACCGGGGAGCTGTTTTTT
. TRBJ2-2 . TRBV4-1 CASSQDLAVARGLFF TGCGCCAGCAGCCAAGATCTGGCAGTTGCCAGGGGGCTGTTTTTT
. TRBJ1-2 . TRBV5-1 CASSLDPGSSYGYTF TGCGCCAGCAGCTTGGATCCAGGGTCGTCCTATGGCTACACCTTC
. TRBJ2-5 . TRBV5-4 CASSLGPQETQYF TGTGCCAGCAGCTTGGGACCTCAAGAGACCCAGTACTTC
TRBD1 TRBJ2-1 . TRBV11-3 CASSAGQGSEQFF TGTGCCAGCAGCGCAGGACAGGGATCTGAGCAGTTCTTC
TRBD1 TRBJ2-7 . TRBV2 CASSPDRGPYEQYF TGTGCCAGCAGCCCTGACAGGGGTCCCTACGAGCAGTACTTC
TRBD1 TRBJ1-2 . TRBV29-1 CSGGTGYGYTF TGCAGCGGGGGGACAGGCTATGGCTACACCTTC
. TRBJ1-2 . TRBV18 CASSEDPNYGYTF TGTGCCAGCTCCGAGGACCCTAACTATGGCTACACCTTC
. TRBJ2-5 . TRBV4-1 CASSQDDRVGVQETQYF TGCGCCAGCAGCCAAGATGATAGGGTGGGGGTCCAAGAGACCCAGTACTTC
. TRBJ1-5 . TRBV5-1 CASSEGGVSNQPQHF TGCGCCAGCAGTGAGGGGGGAGTAAGCAATCAGCCCCAGCATTTT
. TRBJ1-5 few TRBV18 CASSEQTSEPQHF TGTGCCAGCTCCGAACAGACTTCTGAGCCCCAGCATTTT
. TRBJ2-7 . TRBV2 CASRKLASSYEQYF TGTGCCAGCAGAAAACTAGCTAGCTCCTACGAGCAGTACTTC
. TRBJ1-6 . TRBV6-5 CASSYSQVTPLHF TGTGCCAGCAGTTACTCGCAGGTGACACCCCTCCACTTT
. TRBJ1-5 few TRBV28 CASSRTGSGGQPQHF TGTGCCAGCAGCAGAACGGGGAGCGGAGGTCAGCCCCAGCATTTT
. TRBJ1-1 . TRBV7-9 CASIQGQVNTEAFF TGTGCCAGCATCCAAGGGCAGGTGAACACTGAAGCTTTCTTT
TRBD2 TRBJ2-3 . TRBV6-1 CASSETGLAASTDTQYF TGTGCCAGCAGTGAAACCGGACTAGCGGCTAGCACAGATACGCAGTATTTT
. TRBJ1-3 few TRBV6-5 CASSQGGNTIYF TGTGCCAGCAGCCAGGGGGGAAACACCATATATTTT
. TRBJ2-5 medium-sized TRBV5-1 CASSLGGEETQYF TGCGCCAGCAGCTTGGGCGGCGAAGAGACCCAGTACTTC
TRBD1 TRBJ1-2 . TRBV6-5 CASRTGGWGYTF TGTGCCAGCAGGACAGGGGGCTGGGGCTACACCTTC
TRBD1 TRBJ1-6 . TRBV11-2 CASSESSGGSPLHF TGTGCCAGCAGCGAGAGTTCAGGGGGTTCACCCCTCCACTTT
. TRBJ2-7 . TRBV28 CASSLSGGVSWYF TGTGCCAGCAGTTTGAGCGGTGGGGTCTCATGGTACTTC
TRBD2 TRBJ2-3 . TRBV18 CASSPNLNSRGGTDTQYF TGTGCCAGCTCACCGAATTTGAATTCGCGGGGGGGAACAGATACGCAGTATTTT
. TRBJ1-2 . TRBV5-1 CASSLMGESSNYGYTF TGCGCCAGCAGCTTGATGGGGGAATCGAGCAACTATGGCTACACCTTC
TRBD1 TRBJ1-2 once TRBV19 CASSPYPQGASGYTF TGTGCCAGTAGTCCGTACCCACAGGGGGCGAGTGGCTACACCTTC
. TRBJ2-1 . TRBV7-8 CASSPKGTLLGEQFF TGTGCCAGCAGCCCAAAAGGTACTCTCCTTGGGGAGCAGTTCTTC
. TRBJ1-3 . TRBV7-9 CASSSRREVAGNTIYF TGTGCCAGCAGCTCCCGCCGGGAGGTGGCTGGAAACACCATATATTTT
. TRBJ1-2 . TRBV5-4 CASSLAVTDNYGYTF TGTGCCAGCAGCTTGGCGGTGACAGACAACTATGGCTACACCTTC
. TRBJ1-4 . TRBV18 CASSGGTNEKLFF TGTGCCAGCTCAGGTGGGACTAATGAAAAACTGTTTTTT
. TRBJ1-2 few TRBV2 CASSEDTGGYTF TGTGCCAGCAGTGAAGATACTGGAGGCTACACCTTC
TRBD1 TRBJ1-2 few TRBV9 CASSVGTGNPYGYTF TGTGCCAGCAGCGTAGGGACAGGGAATCCCTATGGCTACACCTTC
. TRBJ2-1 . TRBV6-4 CASSDSGRVVERNYNEQFF TGTGCCAGCAGTGACTCCGGTAGGGTGGTAGAGCGGAACTACAATGAGCAGTTCTTC
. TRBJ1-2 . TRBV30 CAWSDKGPNYGYTF TGTGCCTGGAGCGATAAGGGCCCAAACTATGGCTACACCTTC
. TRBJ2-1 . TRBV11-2 CASALGGTSYNEQFF TGTGCCAGCGCCTTAGGTGGAACCTCCTACAATGAGCAGTTCTTC
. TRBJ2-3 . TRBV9 CASSVHQDADTQYF TGTGCCAGCAGCGTTCACCAGGACGCAGATACGCAGTATTTT
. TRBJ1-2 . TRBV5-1 CASSFGLGQPDNYGYTF TGCGCCAGCAGCTTTGGCCTCGGACAGCCCGACAACTATGGCTACACCTTC
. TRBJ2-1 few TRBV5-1 CASSGTVGLGGGEQFF TGCGCCAGCAGCGGCACCGTTGGCCTCGGTGGGGGTGAGCAGTTCTTC
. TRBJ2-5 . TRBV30 CAWMGRGAQYF TGTGCCTGGATGGGGCGTGGGGCCCAGTACTTC
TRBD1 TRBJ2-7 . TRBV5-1 CASSLAGTGVEQYF TGCGCCAGCAGCTTGGCTGGGACAGGGGTCGAGCAGTACTTC
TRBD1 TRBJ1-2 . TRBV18 CASSPQGTVANYGYTF TGTGCCAGCTCTCCACAGGGGACCGTAGCTAACTATGGCTACACCTTC
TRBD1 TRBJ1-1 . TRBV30 CAWSSWTGAGVAFF TGTGCCTGGAGTTCCTGGACAGGGGCCGGCGTGGCTTTCTTT
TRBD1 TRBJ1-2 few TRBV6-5 CASSYSGQGTYGYTF TGTGCCAGCAGTTACTCCGGACAGGGTACTTATGGCTACACCTTC
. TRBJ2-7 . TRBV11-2 CASSLAWWDEQYF TGTGCCAGCAGCTTAGCGTGGTGGGACGAGCAGTACTTC
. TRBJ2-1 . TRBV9 CASSGGIGTYNEQFF TGTGCCAGCAGTGGAGGGATAGGGACCTACAATGAGCAGTTCTTC
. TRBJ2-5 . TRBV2 CASSRGTETQYF TGTGCCAGCAGCCGGGGGACGGAGACCCAGTACTTC
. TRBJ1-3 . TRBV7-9 CASSSPRGRNSGNTIYF TGTGCCAGCAGCTCCCCCCGGGGACGGAACTCTGGAAACACCATATATTTT
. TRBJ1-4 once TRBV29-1 CSVGKDTVNEKLFF TGCAGCGTAGGGAAGGACACCGTTAATGAAAAACTGTTTTTT
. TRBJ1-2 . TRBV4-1 CASSQGADSYGYTF TGCGCCAGCAGCCAGGGGGCCGACAGCTATGGCTACACCTTC
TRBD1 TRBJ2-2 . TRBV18 CASSSGQGFNGELFF TGTGCCAGCTCATCGGGACAGGGGTTTAACGGGGAGCTGTTTTTT
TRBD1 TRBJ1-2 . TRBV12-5 CASGSGDRGSGYTF TGTGCTAGTGGTTCGGGGGACAGGGGCAGCGGCTACACCTTC